This TCR beta chain was captured in a study of shared clonotypes between healthy human individuals. The V end lost 3 bases, the J end lost 2 bases, and 8 bases lay between the germline ends. CDR1 and CDR2 (germline): SGHTA, FQGNSA. The CDR3 contains 14 residues. Data came from immunoSEQ multiplex PCR; TCRdb stores just in-frame clones and leaves some out. The table records more than 550,000 clones, roughly 94% of them present only once. The naive CD8 population came from CD45RO-negative cells selected for CCR7, without terminally differentiated effector memory CD45RA+ cells. A note on this clone: Its matching antigen is unknown.

Regarding the study as a whole: Sequencing depth was a factor that was expected to affect clonotype sharing among donors. The four-donor shared clonotypes exceeded non-shared clonotypes in generation probability, with non-shared ones scoring lower. At large depth, rarefaction still showed sorted-subset sequencing to be incomplete. What limited the represented genetic and exposure-history diversity was the small number of donors.

The chain recombines TRBV7-2 with TRBJ1-5; D is uncertain. The sequenced sample consisted of naive CD8+ T cells sorted from blood. The clonotype originates from a man aged 25 to 40 in good health. The CDR3 nucleotides read TGTGCCAGCAGCTTCCCGATGGGCAATCAGCCCCAGCATTTT. As protein: CASSFPMGNQPQHF.